The rows below give T cell receptor beta chains drawn from one sample of a study of blood T cell repertoires in COVID-19. Here immunoSEQ multiplex PCR was the method, and the copy in TCRdb shows in-frame clones only, minus some. Among 130,000 to 150,000 clones listed, under 90% were seen once. The sample was peripheral blood. The receptors shown here come from a man between 65 and 85 years old who had recovered from COVID-19. The CDR3 runs from the conserved cysteine through the conserved F or W. The D gene is left open where the match is weak. Clone size is not always given. Where it is, it says once, few, many or a class for expanded clones.

size: -; V: TRBV27; J: TRBJ2-7; D: TRBD2; CDR3: CASSLSWRGLALYEQYF; DNA: TGTGCCAGCAGTTTATCTTGGCGTGGACTAGCCCTTTACGAGCAGTACTTC
size: -; V: TRBV7-9; J: TRBJ1-2; D: TRBD1; CDR3: CASSAGQYGYTF; DNA: TGTGCCAGCAGCGCGGGACAGTATGGCTACACCTTC
size: -; V: TRBV6-2/TRBV6-3; J: TRBJ2-5; D: -; CDR3: CASSTRETQYF; DNA: TGTGCCAGCAGTACTCGGGAGACCCAGTACTTC
size: -; V: TRBV27; J: TRBJ2-2; D: TRBD2; CDR3: CASSAPGSGSETGELFF; DNA: TGTGCCAGCAGCGCACCGGGTAGCGGGAGTGAGACCGGGGAGCTGTTTTTT
size: once; V: TRBV20-1; J: TRBJ1-2; D: -; CDR3: CSAPRDYGYTF; DNA: TGCAGTGCTCCCAGGGACTATGGCTACACCTTC
size: -; V: TRBV3-1/TRBV3-2; J: TRBJ2-4; D: -; CDR3: CASSQDPLLAKNIQYF; DNA: TGTGCCAGCAGCCAAGACCCATTACTAGCCAAAAACATTCAGTACTTC
size: -; V: TRBV7-9; J: TRBJ1-1; D: -; CDR3: CASSFSGGNTEAFF; DNA: TGTGCCAGCAGCTTTTCCGGGGGGAACACTGAAGCTTTCTTT
size: -; V: TRBV27; J: TRBJ1-1; D: TRBD1; CDR3: CASREGQRNTEAFF; DNA: TGTGCCAGCAGAGAGGGACAGCGGAACACTGAAGCTTTCTTT
size: -; V: TRBV11-2; J: TRBJ2-1; D: TRBD2; CDR3: CASSPVRGRRDEQFF; DNA: TGTGCCAGCAGCCCAGTGCGGGGGAGAAGGGATGAGCAGTTCTTC
size: -; V: TRBV18; J: TRBJ2-5; D: TRBD2; CDR3: CASSPLELAEETQYF; DNA: TGTGCCAGCTCACCATTAGAACTAGCGGAAGAGACCCAGTACTTC
size: -; V: TRBV19; J: TRBJ2-1; D: -; CDR3: CASRPPQGGLGEQFF; DNA: TGTGCCAGTCGACCACCCCAAGGAGGATTGGGTGAGCAGTTCTTC
size: -; V: TRBV29-1; J: TRBJ2-7; D: TRBD1; CDR3: CSVELTGGASYEQYF; DNA: TGCAGCGTTGAACTCACAGGGGGCGCCTCCTACGAGCAGTACTTC
size: -; V: TRBV5-5; J: TRBJ2-7; D: -; CDR3: CASSKLVTGTYEQYF; DNA: TGTGCCAGCAGCAAACTCGTGACAGGCACCTACGAGCAGTACTTC
size: -; V: TRBV5-1; J: TRBJ2-1; D: TRBD2; CDR3: CASSYYGAIAGDNEQFF; DNA: TGCGCCAGCAGCTACTACGGTGCCATAGCGGGAGACAATGAGCAGTTCTTC
size: once; V: TRBV30; J: TRBJ1-1; D: -; CDR3: CAWSVTAKAFF; DNA: TGTGCCTGGAGTGTTACAGCCAAAGCTTTCTTT
size: -; V: TRBV30; J: TRBJ1-2; D: TRBD1; CDR3: CAWSGARAGGIYGYTF; DNA: TGTGCCTGGAGTGGGGCACGGGCAGGGGGGATCTATGGCTACACCTTC
size: -; V: TRBV4-1; J: TRBJ2-1; D: -; CDR3: CASSQGESIYNEQFF; DNA: TGCGCCAGCAGCCAAGGGGAGAGCATTTACAATGAGCAGTTCTTC
size: -; V: TRBV11-2; J: TRBJ2-1; D: -; CDR3: CASSLLNNNNEQFF; DNA: TGTGCCAGCAGCTTGTTAAACAATAACAATGAGCAGTTCTTC
size: -; V: TRBV5-1; J: TRBJ2-7; D: TRBD1; CDR3: CASSVLTGPYEQYF; DNA: TGCGCCAGCAGCGTTCTGACAGGGCCCTACGAGCAGTACTTC
size: -; V: TRBV6-6; J: TRBJ2-7; D: -; CDR3: CASRDRTYEQYF; DNA: TGTGCCAGCCGAGACAGAACTTACGAGCAGTACTTC
size: -; V: TRBV5-4; J: TRBJ2-5; D: TRBD2; CDR3: CASSPFPSGGLQETQYF; DNA: TGTGCCAGCAGTCCCTTCCCCAGCGGGGGGTTACAAGAGACCCAGTACTTC
size: -; V: TRBV23-1; J: TRBJ2-1; D: TRBD2; CDR3: CASSLNRGSGSHEQFF; DNA: TGCGCCAGCAGTCTTAATCGTGGTAGCGGGAGCCATGAGCAGTTCTTC